The 10 T cell receptor beta chains below come from one sample, sequenced in a study of cytomegalovirus exposure and HLA in healthy donors. PCR used 60 Vbeta primers and 13 Jbeta primers. Generated by immunoSEQ multiplex PCR, the TCRdb table keeps only in-frame clones and is missing some. With about 46,000 clones in the sample, the ten largest clones hold approximately 1%. The material sequenced was PBMCs. These receptors originate from a woman aged 40 to 50 in good health and CMV-seronegative.

The V gene is TRBV27, the J gene TRBJ2-1, with D maybe TRBD1 (5 bases). V lost 3 bases and J lost 8, with 11 bases in between. The CDR3 consists of 13 residues. Germline CDR1 MNHEY, CDR2 SMNVEV (reference sequence). The CDR3 loop is CASSLGPGYEQFF. As DNA, the CDR3 is TGTGCCAGCAGTTTGGGGCCAGGCTATGAGCAGTTCTTC.

The chain carries TRBV5-1 and TRBJ1-2, with TRBD1 identical over 8 bases. The CDR3 sequence is 13 residues long. Per the germline V gene, CDR1 is SGHRS and CDR2 is YFSETQ. Unmatched junction bases numbered 4, after V lost 2 bases and J lost 7 bases. The CDR3 here is CASSLQGDRGYTF. DNA for the CDR3: TGCGCCAGCAGCTTACAGGGGGACCGTGGCTACACCTTC.

V and J are TRBV7-9 and TRBJ1-1, with 10 nucleotides matching TRBD1. The CDR3 covers 15 residues. V gave up 5 bases and J gave up 6 bases; unmatched junction bases: 9. Germline values: CDR1 SEHNR, CDR2 FQNEAQ (reference sequence). The CDR3 reads CASSVYRDRGSEAFF. CDR3 coding DNA: TGTGCCAGCAGCGTTTACCGGGACAGGGGATCTGAAGCTTTCTTT. The full variable domain, with the rest looked up from reference TRBV7-9 and TRBJ1-1, is DTGVSQNPRHKITKRGQNVTFRCDPISEHNRLYWYRQTLGQGPEFLTYFQNEAQLEKSRLLSDRFSAERPKGSFSTLEIQRTEQGDSAMYLCASSVYRDRGSEAFFGQGTRLTVV.

The V call is TRBV4-2, the J call TRBJ1-4; 10 bases agree with TRBD1. Per the germline V gene, CDR1 is LGHNA and CDR2 is YNFKEQ. Unmatched junction bases numbered 3, after V lost 3 bases and J lost 2 bases. The CDR3 has 16 amino acids. The CDR3: CASSQTGGWTNEKLFF. CDR3 nucleotide sequence: TGTGCCAGCAGCCAGACAGGGGGCTGGACTAATGAAAAACTGTTTTTT.

A word on this clone: The same CDR3 also results from other DNA sequences found in this sample. The chain combines TRBV18 with TRBJ2-7; 10 bases fit TRBD1. CDR1 is KGHSH and CDR2 is LQKENI in the germline V gene. The J segment lost 2 bases and the V segment lost 6 bases, leaving 4 bases of the junction unmatched. This CDR3 has 14 residues. The CDR3 DNA follows: TGTGCCAGCTCCCCCGGGACAGGGGCCTACGAGCAGTACTTC. It specifies CASSPGTGAYEQYF. Based on the CDR3 plus reference TRBV18 and TRBJ2-7, the full variable domain is NAGVMQNPRHLVRRRGQEARLRCSPMKGHSHVYWYRQLPEEGLKFMVYLQKENIIDESGMPKERFSAEFPKEGPSILRIQQVVRGDSAAYFCASSPGTGAYEQYFGPGTRLTVT.

This chain uses TRBV4-3 with TRBJ2-7, with D hard to call. The germline V gene has CDR1 LGHNA and CDR2 YSLEER. This CDR3 contains 17 residues. V shed 1 base and J shed 2 bases, with 18 bases lying between them. The DNA of the CDR3 is TGCGCCAGCAGCCAAGGTCCCCCTAGTTCCCCCGCCTACGAGCAGTACTTC. Translated: CASSQGPPSSPAYEQYF.

The J gene is TRBJ1-1, the V gene TRBV15; 10 positions match TRBD1. The CDR3 spans 15 residues. Germline CDR1 LNHNV, CDR2 YYDKDF (reference sequence). V lost 8 bases, J lost 5 bases, and 11 bases stayed unmatched. CDR3 nucleotides: TGTGCCACCGGACAGGGAGGACAGGGGGAGACTGAAGCTTTCTTT. Protein product: CATGQGGQGETEAFF. Filled out from reference TRBV15 and TRBJ1-1, the complete variable domain reads DAMVIQNPRYQVTQFGKPVTLSCSQTLNHNVMYWYQQKSSQAPKLLFHYYDKDFNNEADTPDNFQSRRPNTSFCFLDIRSPGLGDTAMYLCATGQGGQGETEAFFGQGTRLTVV.

This chain connects TRBV7-9 to TRBJ1-1; unclear D gene. The CDR3 contains 12 residues. The germline V gene encodes CDR1 SEHNR and CDR2 FQNEAQ (reference sequence). Trimming shortened V by 5 bases and J by 6 bases, and 10 bases separated the two germline ends. CDR3 sequence: CASSLIAPEAFF. DNA of the CDR3: TGTGCCAGCAGCCTTATAGCTCCTGAAGCTTTCTTT.

J is TRBJ2-3 and V is TRBV13; 7 bases align to TRBD2. Germline V gene sequence: CDR1 PRHDT, CDR2 FYEKMQ (reference sequence). This CDR3 contains 13 residues. V lost 8 bases, J lost 3 bases, and 5 bases stayed unmatched. Here the CDR3 reads CASSRGKTDTQYF. CDR3 nucleotide sequence: TGTGCCAGCTCGCGGGGGAAGACAGATACGCAGTATTTT.

CDR3 residues: CASSPGQRKGSPLHF. CDR3 in DNA: TGTGCCAGCAGTCCAGGACAGAGAAAGGGTTCACCCCTCCACTTT. The chain joins TRBV6-5 to TRBJ1-6; tentatively, D is TRBD1 (6 bases). CDR3 length: 15 residues. V was trimmed by 5 bases and J by 9 bases, leaving 17 bases between them. Germline loops: CDR1 MNHEY, CDR2 SVGAGI.